These 18 T cell receptor beta chains were all obtained from the same sample, sequenced in a study of post-analysis software for immune sequencing data. Their recognized antigens are unknown. General observations from the study: Included in a set of about five TRBV segments more frequent in patients than controls were TRBV5-6, TRBV5-1 and TRBV20-1.

cDNA libraries for TCR beta contained unique molecular identifiers. MiXCR, applied by TCRdb to the PCR reads, yields one record per CDR3 protein. The table records about 800,000 distinct CDR3 sequences, just under 30% of them present only once. Material for sequencing was blood. The source of these receptors is a girl aged 5 to 17 with multiple sclerosis.

This clonotype was counted only a few times. The chain recombines TRBV7-9 with TRBJ2-3; D is ambiguous. Trimming pared 5 bases from V and 1 base from J, leaving 13 bases between. This CDR3 region has 15 residues. The germline CDR1 and CDR2 sequences are SEHNR and FQNEAQ (reference sequence). This chain's CDR3 is CASSPWPLRTDTQYF. The CDR3 bases are TGTGCCAGCAGCCCTTGGCCGCTTCGCACAGATACGCAGTATTTT.

This clonotype was recorded at least ten times. The chain links TRBV7-2 to TRBJ2-1; tentative D call: TRBD2 (5 bases). The CDR3 is made up of 15 amino acids. Germline CDR1 and CDR2: SGHTA and FQGNSA. Trimming pared 4 bases from V and 7 bases from J, leaving 17 bases between. The CDR3 bases are TGTGCCAGCAGCTCGGATGGCCTAGCCGCGAATGAGCAGTTCTTC. Protein sequence: CASSSDGLAANEQFF.

V and J are TRBV14 and TRBJ1-3; 8 bases agree with TRBD1. The CDR3 extends over 16 amino acids. Losses at the gene ends were 3 bases for V and 0 bases for J; bases not matched to a gene: 4. The V gene's germline CDR1 is SGHDN and CDR2 FVKESK. CDR3 in DNA: TGTGCCAGCAGCCAGCGACAGGGGCTCTCTGGAAACACCATATATTTT. It is translated as CASSQRQGLSGNTIYF.

The rearrangement joins TRBV7-2 to TRBJ1-2; 7 bases are a match to TRBD1. The germline V gene has CDR1 SGHTA and CDR2 FQGNSA. The CDR3 has 13 residues. With 1 base clipped from V and 8 bases from J, the junction kept 4 bases outside the gene matches. DNA of the CDR3: TGTGCCAGCAGCTTAGAAGGGGGCCGGGGCTACACCTTC. It translates to CASSLEGGRGYTF.

This clonotype showed up just a few times. This chain joins TRBV3-1 and TRBJ2-3; 9 bases are shared with TRBD2. Trimming cost V 3 bases and J 4 bases; bases outside gene matches: 11. The CDR3 runs 17 residues. Germline CDR1 LGHDT, CDR2 YNNKEL (reference sequence). For the CDR3, the DNA is TGTGCCAGCAGCCACCTCACCCGGCTAGCGGGGTCAGATACGCAGTATTTT. It is translated as CASSHLTRLAGSDTQYF.

The rearrangement joins TRBV29-1 to TRBJ2-7; D perhaps matches TRBD1 (5 bases). The germline V and J ends were trimmed by 5 bases and 1 base, with 15 bases remaining between them. Germline V gene data show CDR1 as SQVTM and CDR2 as ANQGSEA. The CDR3 runs to 14 residues. The CDR3 is CSVLQADSSYEQYF. As DNA, the CDR3 is TGCAGCGTTCTTCAAGCCGACAGTTCCTACGAGCAGTACTTC.

This clonotype was seen a few times. V usage is TRBV12-3 or TRBV12-4 and J usage is TRBJ2-2, with a weak D call TRBD1 (5 bases). The V gene lost 7 bases and the J gene lost 0 bases, with 15 bases spanning the gap. This CDR3 region has 16 residues. The CDR3, as DNA: TGTGCCAGCACCCAAAGGGGCATATCGAACACCGGGGAGCTGTTTTTT. This codes for CASTQRGISNTGELFF.

The chain employs TRBV3-1 and TRBJ1-6; no firm D call. The CDR3 totals 14 residues. Germline CDR1 and CDR2: LGHDT and YNNKEL (reference sequence). The ends were cut back, 4 bases at V and 5 bases at J, with 9 bases in the middle. CDR3 region: CASSLQRNNSPLHF. The DNA for the CDR3 is TGTGCCAGCAGCCTCCAGAGAAATAATTCACCCCTCCACTTT.

The chain has TRBV6-6 and TRBJ1-1; a possible D gene is TRBD1 (6 bases). The V end lost 10 bases, the J end lost 4 bases, and 19 bases lay between the germline ends. Germline lookup yields CDR1 MNHNY and CDR2 SVGAGI (reference sequence). This CDR3 comprises 14 residues. Here the CDR3 reads CATKAGAPSTEAFF. As DNA, the CDR3 is TGTGCCACCAAAGCGGGGGCCCCTAGCACTGAAGCTTTCTTT.

This clonotype was observed a handful of times. The V and J genes are TRBV6-2 or TRBV6-3 and TRBJ2-1; D call uncertain. The V end was cut by 5 bases, the J end by 4 bases, with 18 bases between. The CDR3 is 16 amino acids. CDR1 is MNHEY, CDR2 SVGEGT, per germline. DNA of the CDR3: TGTGCCAGCAGTCAACGGTCGTTGACACGTTACAATGAGCAGTTCTTC. It encodes CASSQRSLTRYNEQFF.

The chain uses TRBV18 and TRBJ1-5, with 8 bases identical to TRBD1. J lost 5 bases, V lost 5 bases, and 5 bases had no gene match. Germline-derived CDR1 and CDR2 are KGHSH and LQKENI. CDR3 size: 14 residues. The CDR3 loop is CASSSTGGDQPQHF. CDR3 coding DNA: TGTGCCAGCTCATCAACAGGGGGGGATCAGCCCCAGCATTTT. The full variable domain, with the rest looked up from reference TRBV18 and TRBJ1-5, is NAGVMQNPRHLVRRRGQEARLRCSPMKGHSHVYWYRQLPEEGLKFMVYLQKENIIDESGMPKERFSAEFPKEGPSILRIQQVVRGDSAAYFCASSSTGGDQPQHFGDGTRLSIL.

This clonotype appeared a few times. The rearrangement uses TRBV20-1 and TRBJ2-1, with a tentative D call TRBD2 (6 bases). The CDR3 extends over 14 amino acids. Trimming pared 5 bases from V and 3 bases from J, leaving 14 bases between. Germline CDR1 and CDR2: DFQATT and SNEGSKA (reference sequence). The CDR3 sequence: CSAAAGTGYNEQFF. The DNA for the CDR3 is TGCAGTGCTGCCGCCGGGACTGGCTACAATGAGCAGTTCTTC.

The gene calls are TRBV6-5 and TRBJ2-2; TRBD1 matches at 7 bases. CDR1 is MNHEY, CDR2 SVGAGI, per germline. This CDR3 contains 16 residues. Trimming took 2 bases from V and 6 from J; bases not matched to a gene: 9. The DNA of the CDR3 is TGTGCCAGCAGTTACCCCTGGGCAGGGGGTGCCGGGGAGCTGTTTTTT. Its translation: CASSYPWAGGAGELFF.

The chain employs TRBV9 and TRBJ2-1; the match to TRBD2 covers 9 bases. V was clipped by 0 bases and J by 10 bases; unmatched bases: 11. The CDR3 is 16 residues long. The germline CDR1 and CDR2 sequences are SGDLS and YYNGEE. CDR3 loop: CASSVVASGILGEQFF. The CDR3 DNA sequence: TGTGCCAGCAGCGTAGTGGCTAGCGGGATTTTAGGAGAGCAGTTCTTC.

This clonotype has only a few counts. The junction departs from the called germline gene at one end, perhaps through a read error. V gene TRBV27 combines with J gene TRBJ2-7, with D possibly being TRBD1 or TRBD2 (6 bases each). In germline, CDR1 is MNHEY, CDR2 SMNVEV (reference sequence). This CDR3 is built from 14 residues. The CDR3 DNA follows: TGTGTCAGCATCCCCCACGGGGGCACCTACGAGCAGTACTTC. It codes for CVSIPHGGTYEQYF.

The chain is built from TRBV21-1 and TRBJ1-4. TRBV21-1 is annotated as a pseudogene. The CDR3 loop spans 13 amino acids. CDR3 nucleotide sequence: TGTGCCAGCTTACGGACGGATAATGAAAAACTGTTTTTT. Protein: CASLRTDNEKLFF.

This clonotype was counted ten times or more. The rearrangement uses TRBV29-1 and TRBJ2-4, with D perhaps matching TRBD2 (6 bases). CDR1 SQVTM and CDR2 ANQGSEA come from the germline V gene. V lost 7 bases, J lost 9 bases, and 28 bases lay in between. This CDR3 spans 16 amino acids. This CDR3 reads CSGSMTTPGLGGIQYF. The DNA of the CDR3 is TGCAGCGGCTCTATGACGACACCGGGTTTGGGGGGCATTCAGTACTTC.

This clonotype was recorded a few times. The chain is built from TRBV15 and TRBJ1-2, with D hard to call. The CDR3 consists of 15 residues. Germline lookup yields CDR1 LNHNV and CDR2 YYDKDF (reference sequence). The ends were cut back, 1 base at V and 0 bases at J, with 9 bases in the middle. CDR3 nucleotide sequence: TGTGCCACCAGCAGAGTGCCTACAGCTAACTATGGCTACACCTTC. The encoded protein is CATSRVPTANYGYTF.